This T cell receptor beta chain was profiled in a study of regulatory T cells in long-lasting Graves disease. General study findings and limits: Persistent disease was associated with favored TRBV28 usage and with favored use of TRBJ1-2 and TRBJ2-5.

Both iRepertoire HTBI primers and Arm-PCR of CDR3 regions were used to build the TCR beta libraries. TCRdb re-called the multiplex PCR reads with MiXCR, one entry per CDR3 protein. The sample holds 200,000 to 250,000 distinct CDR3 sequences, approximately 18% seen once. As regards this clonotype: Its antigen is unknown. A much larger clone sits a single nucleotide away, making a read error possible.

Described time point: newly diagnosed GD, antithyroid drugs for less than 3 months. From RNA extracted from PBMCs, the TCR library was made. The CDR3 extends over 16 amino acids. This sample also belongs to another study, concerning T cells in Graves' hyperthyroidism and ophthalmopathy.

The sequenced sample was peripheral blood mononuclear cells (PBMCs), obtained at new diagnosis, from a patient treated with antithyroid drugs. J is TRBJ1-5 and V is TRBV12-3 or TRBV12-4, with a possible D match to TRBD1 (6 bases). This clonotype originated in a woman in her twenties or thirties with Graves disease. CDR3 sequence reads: CASGLGAGGQNRPQHF. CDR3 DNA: TGTGCCAGCGGTTTGGGGGCGGGCGGTCAGAACCGGCCCCAGCATTTT.